This record concerns one T cell receptor beta chain sequence. The record originates from a study of blood T cell repertoires in COVID-19. Study in general: The samples span acute and convalescent COVID-19 from the United States, Italy and Spain.

Produced via immunoSEQ multiplex PCR; TCRdb's table is partial and in-frame only. The sample lists more than 250,000 clones; approximately 86% were seen once. Per germline, CDR1 LNHDA and CDR2 SQIVND (reference sequence). J gave up 1 base and V 7 bases, and 3 bases lay outside the gene matches. This CDR3 region has 14 residues. Sequencing used peripheral blood. The TCR was taken from a woman aged 25-40 years who had recovered from COVID-19. The chain uses TRBV19 and TRBJ1-5; 8 bases agree with TRBD1. CDR3 coding DNA: TGTGCCAGTATGACAGGGGTGAGCAATCAGCCCCAGCATTTT. As protein: CASMTGVSNQPQHF.